This TCR beta chain appears in the sequencing data of a study of blood T cell repertoires in COVID-19. Turning to the study itself: The study drew acute and convalescent COVID-19 samples from the United States, Italy and Spain. T cells, B-cell-depleted T cells, or PBMCs supplied cDNA or gDNA.

Under the authors' procedure: Reference gene primer amplification in the assay estimated nucleated cell counts. Sequencing used immunoSEQ multiplex PCR; TCRdb keeps in-frame clones, though not all of them. Clone size and V and J calls were adopted from that table, with D and trimming inferred from the DNA. The sample contains about 330,000 clones, roughly 89% of which appear only once. While infection was still active, Seattle patients were enrolled and then followed longitudinally. This clone was counted only a few times. The TCR originated in a man between 25 and 39 years old with COVID-19, enrolled during active disease. The source material was peripheral blood.

CDR3 sequence reads: CASSQPGTDGNTIYF. CDR3 bases: TGTGCCAGTAGTCAACCCGGGACTGATGGAAACACCATATATTTT. The chain couples TRBV19 to TRBJ1-3, with D possibly matching TRBD1 (5 bases). The CDR3 consists of 15 residues. CDR1 and CDR2 from the germline V gene are LNHDA and SQIVND (reference sequence). V was clipped by 5 bases and J by 3 bases, with 14 bases between them.